This TCR beta chain was captured in a study of cytomegalovirus exposure and HLA in healthy donors. Findings and limits, study-wide: Presence/absence analyses rested on an assumption that sequencing depth was roughly uniform across donors. Researchers left out some V segments, among them TRBV6-2 and TRBV6-3, as indistinguishable.

The PCR ran on 60 Vbeta and 13 Jbeta primers. Assay: immunoSEQ multiplex PCR; the TCRdb copy retains only in-frame clones and omits some. Among about 120,000 clones listed, 79% were seen once. In the case of this clone: Its antigen remains unknown.

Trimming removed 5 bases at V and 1 base at J, with 11 bases between. The CDR3 runs to 14 residues. The germline V gene encodes CDR1 MNHNY and CDR2 SVGAGI (reference sequence). Input material: PBMCs. This TCR came from a woman aged 18-29 years in good health and CMV-seropositive. The chain has TRBV6-6 and TRBJ1-2; no clear D. In DNA form, the CDR3 reads TGTGCCAGCAGTCCCTTACTTATTAACTATGGCTACACCTTC. Translated, it gives CASSPLLINYGYTF.